These T cell receptor beta chains were read from a single sample in a study of T cells after yellow fever vaccination. TCRdb analysed the 5' RACE reads with MiXCR anew, one entry per CDR3 protein. The sample lists 310,000 or so distinct CDR3 sequences, 3.6% seen once, with about 25% in the top ten. The specimen comprised PBMCs, sampled on the day of the yellow fever booster vaccination. The receptor set was obtained from a man between 18 and 35 years old who received the YFV17D yellow fever vaccine. Both conserved end residues are part of each CDR3. A D gene is named only where the DNA matches it firmly. For some rows the clone size is stated as once, few or many, or as a class when expanded; others skip it.

v_gene	abundance	d_gene	j_gene	CDR3aa	CDR3nt
TRBV9	many	NA	TRBJ2-2	CASSVNRVTNTGELFF	TGTGCCAGCAGCGTAAACAGGGTCACGAACACCGGGGAGCTGTTTTTT
TRBV6-6	few	NA	TRBJ1-4	CASTLGTPNEKLFF	TGTGCCAGCACCCTGGGTACACCTAATGAAAAACTGTTTTTT
TRBV7-2	NA	TRBD2	TRBJ2-1	CASSFTGTRGSEQFF	TGTGCCAGCAGCTTTACCGGGACTAGGGGTTCTGAGCAGTTCTTC
TRBV12-3/TRBV12-4	NA	NA	TRBJ2-2	CASSSDSYTGELFF	TGTGCCAGCAGTTCGGACAGTTACACCGGGGAGCTGTTTTTT
TRBV20-1	few	TRBD2	TRBJ2-3	CSARPLAGGSSTDTQYF	TGCAGTGCTAGGCCTCTAGCGGGGGGGTCTAGCACAGATACGCAGTATTTT
TRBV6-5	many	NA	TRBJ2-7	CASSYYTGNYEQYF	TGTGCCAGCAGTTACTATACAGGAAACTACGAGCAGTACTTC
TRBV18	NA	NA	TRBJ1-2	CASSPPSGLDNGYTF	TGTGCCAGCTCACCACCGAGTGGGTTGGATAATGGCTACACCTTC
TRBV7-2	many	TRBD2	TRBJ2-1	CASSHGLAGNNEQFF	TGTGCCAGCAGCCACGGACTAGCGGGGAACAATGAGCAGTTCTTC
TRBV5-1	many	TRBD2	TRBJ2-1	CASSWTSGVPSYNEQFF	TGCGCCAGCAGCTGGACTAGCGGGGTGCCGTCCTACAATGAGCAGTTCTTC
TRBV5-1	few	TRBD1	TRBJ2-5	CASSRGGTGGSETQYF	TGCGCCAGCAGCCGGGGTGGGACAGGGGGCTCGGAGACCCAGTACTTC
TRBV5-1	NA	NA	TRBJ2-2	CASSLAKRTTNTGELFF	TGCGCCAGCAGCTTGGCCAAGCGGACAACCAACACCGGGGAGCTGTTTTTT
TRBV6-5	many	NA	TRBJ1-2	CASSYTEQGTWGYTF	TGTGCCAGCAGTTACACAGAACAGGGAACGTGGGGCTACACCTTC
TRBV5-1	many	NA	TRBJ2-6	CASSFSVLSVSGANVLTF	TGCGCCAGCAGCTTTTCGGTGCTAAGCGTCTCTGGGGCCAACGTCCTGACTTTC
TRBV5-1	NA	TRBD1	TRBJ1-2	CASSLGTGSNYGYTF	TGCGCCAGCAGCTTGGGGACAGGGTCTAACTATGGCTACACCTTC
TRBV11-2	NA	TRBD2	TRBJ2-3	CASSLEASGGLNTQYF	TGTGCCAGCAGCTTAGAAGCTAGCGGGGGTTTGAATACGCAGTATTTT
TRBV7-2	many	NA	TRBJ2-4	CASSFAKEGKNIQYF	TGTGCCAGCAGCTTTGCAAAAGAGGGCAAAAACATTCAGTACTTC
TRBV20-1	many	NA	TRBJ2-7	CSARYGNSYEQYF	TGCAGTGCTAGATACGGGAACTCCTACGAGCAGTACTTC
TRBV5-1	many	TRBD2	TRBJ2-5	CASSLGTAGEETQYF	TGCGCCAGCAGCTTGGGGACAGCGGGGGAAGAGACCCAGTACTTC
TRBV5-1	many	TRBD1	TRBJ2-2	CASSLDPNRGAGELFF	TGCGCCAGCAGCTTGGACCCGAACAGGGGCGCCGGGGAGCTGTTTTTT
TRBV20-1	many	NA	TRBJ1-4	CSARDWGGREEKLFF	TGCAGTGCTAGAGATTGGGGGGGGCGCGAGGAAAAACTGTTTTTT
TRBV20-1	few	NA	TRBJ1-6	CSARVGEPEAPLHF	TGCAGTGCTAGAGTGGGAGAACCGGAGGCCCCCCTCCACTTT
TRBV20-1	many	NA	TRBJ2-2	CSAPGGLHTGELFF	TGCAGTGCCCCAGGGGGACTGCACACCGGGGAGCTGTTTTTT
TRBV19	NA	NA	TRBJ1-2	CASMSFRGGYTF	TGTGCCAGTATGTCGTTTCGAGGGGGCTACACCTTC
TRBV4-1	few	NA	TRBJ1-2	CASRQDVGYGYTF	TGCGCCAGCAGACAGGACGTCGGATATGGCTACACCTTC
TRBV4-2	few	NA	TRBJ1-4	CASSQDRRGVPTTNEKLFF	TGTGCCAGCAGCCAGGACCGACGGGGGGTACCCACAACTAATGAAAAACTGTTTTTT
TRBV27	many	TRBD2	TRBJ2-3	CASSFERGPSTDTQYF	TGTGCCAGCAGTTTCGAGCGGGGCCCTAGCACAGATACGCAGTATTTT
TRBV7-2	few	NA	TRBJ2-1	CASSSTVAKQFF	TGTGCCAGCAGCTCGACAGTGGCAAAGCAGTTCTTC
TRBV7-9	many	NA	TRBJ2-5	CASSFLETDQETQYF	TGTGCCAGCAGCTTTTTAGAAACCGACCAAGAGACCCAGTACTTC
TRBV6-6	few	TRBD1	TRBJ1-1	CASRPDRGEAFF	TGTGCCAGCAGACCTGACAGGGGCGAAGCTTTCTTT
TRBV6-5	many	NA	TRBJ2-3	CASRSLLYDSSTDTQYF	TGTGCCAGCAGATCACTCTTGTACGACAGCAGCACAGATACGCAGTATTTT
TRBV5-4	many	TRBD1	TRBJ2-7	CASSLRRTGIDEQYF	TGTGCCAGCAGCTTGAGGAGGACAGGGATCGACGAGCAGTACTTC
TRBV7-2	many	NA	TRBJ1-6	CASSLDVSPLHF	TGTGCCAGCAGCTTAGACGTCTCACCCCTCCACTTT
TRBV9	many	NA	TRBJ1-2	CASSVVVHANYGYTF	TGTGCCAGCAGCGTAGTGGTACACGCTAACTATGGCTACACCTTC
TRBV12-3/TRBV12-4	many	TRBD2	TRBJ2-7	CASSSPRTSGGGEQYF	TGTGCCAGCAGCTCCCCGCGGACTAGCGGGGGGGGGGAGCAGTACTTC
TRBV18	NA	NA	TRBJ1-5	CASSKGENQPQHF	TGTGCCAGCTCAAAAGGGGAGAATCAGCCCCAGCATTTT
TRBV5-1	few	NA	TRBJ2-5	CASSPTGIVETQYF	TGCGCCAGCAGCCCAACAGGGATTGTAGAGACCCAGTACTTC
TRBV10-3	few	TRBD2	TRBJ2-1	CAITPSGVRSYNEQFF	TGTGCCATCACCCCTAGCGGGGTCCGCTCCTACAATGAGCAGTTCTTC
TRBV4-3	many	TRBD1	TRBJ1-1	CASSQQGGDTEAFF	TGCGCCAGCAGCCAACAGGGGGGGGACACTGAAGCTTTCTTT
TRBV9	many	NA	TRBJ2-5	CASSVAVAGGETQYF	TGTGCCAGCAGCGTAGCTGTGGCCGGAGGTGAGACCCAGTACTTC
TRBV20-1	many	TRBD2	TRBJ2-7	CSARGRERGQQYF	TGCAGTGCTAGAGGGAGGGAGCGGGGACAGCAGTACTTC
TRBV29-1	many	NA	TRBJ2-7	CSVAASYEQYF	TGCAGCGTGGCCGCGTCCTACGAGCAGTACTTC
TRBV6-1	NA	NA	TRBJ2-7	CASSKDVSSYEQYF	TGTGCCAGCAGTAAGGACGTTAGCTCCTACGAGCAGTACTTC
TRBV6-5	NA	TRBD1	TRBJ1-1	CASSRGSQGVVAFF	TGTGCCAGCAGTCGAGGCAGCCAGGGGGTCGTGGCTTTCTTT
TRBV5-1	NA	NA	TRBJ2-6	CASARSSGANVLTF	TGCGCCAGCGCCCGGTCGTCTGGGGCCAACGTCCTGACTTTC
TRBV12-3/TRBV12-4	NA	TRBD1	TRBJ2-1	CASTPDRVAYNEQFF	TGTGCCAGCACCCCGGACAGGGTTGCCTACAATGAGCAGTTCTTC
TRBV29-1	NA	TRBD1	TRBJ2-2	CSVGTANTGELFF	TGCAGCGTCGGGACAGCTAACACCGGGGAGCTGTTTTTT
TRBV20-1	many	TRBD2	TRBJ2-3	CSASAAWGGGVDTQYF	TGCAGTGCTAGCGCCGCTTGGGGCGGGGGGGTAGATACGCAGTATTTT